The 32 T cell receptor beta chains presented below share a single source sample, sequenced in a study of T cell responses to AZD1222 COVID-19 vaccine. Assay used: immunoSEQ multiplex PCR; TCRdb lists only in-frame clones, some missing. The table records over 100,000 clones, 88% of them present only once. Sequences were derived from peripheral blood, sampled on day 0 of AZD1222 vaccination. The receptors here all came from an adult in good health.

The V call is TRBV2, the J call TRBJ2-1; no firm D call. Trimming cost V 3 bases and J 3 bases, with 6 bases left between them. The CDR3 extends over 13 amino acids. Germline V gene lookup returns CDR1 SNHLY and CDR2 FYNNEI. CDR3 loop: CASSETRYNEQFF. The CDR3 coding sequence is TGTGCCAGCAGTGAGACCCGCTACAATGAGCAGTTCTTC.

This chain links TRBV2 with TRBJ1-2; D remains unclear. The CDR3 consists of 13 residues. Trimming pared 1 base from V and 8 bases from J, leaving 11 bases between. Germline CDR1 reads SNHLY; CDR2 reads FYNNEI. For the CDR3, the DNA is TGTGCCAGCAGTGAAGGTACGGTTTTCGGCTACACCTTC. Translation: CASSEGTVFGYTF.

The CDR3, as DNA: TGTGCCAGCAGCTTGGGACAGCCTGGTGAAAAACTGTTTTTT. It codes for CASSLGQPGEKLFF. The rearrangement joins TRBV11-3 to TRBJ1-4; 7 bases line up with TRBD1. Germline lookup yields CDR1 SGHNT and CDR2 YENEEA. The V gene end was trimmed by 3 bases and the J gene end by 7 bases; junction bases not matched to a gene: 5. The CDR3 totals 14 residues.

This chain links TRBV24-1 with TRBJ1-5, with TRBD1 identical over 9 bases. Germline trimming cut 4 bases from V and 9 bases from J; bases unmatched to any gene: 3. CDR1 KGHDR and CDR2 SFDVKD come from the germline V gene. The CDR3 is 13 amino acids. This chain's CDR3 is CATSEGTGRPQHF. The CDR3 DNA is TGTGCCACCAGTGAGGGGACAGGGAGGCCCCAGCATTTT.

The CDR3 bases are TGTGCCACCAGTGAAGACATTTCGGGTGGGGAGCTGTTTTTT. The encoded protein is CATSEDISGGELFF. The genes are TRBV24-1 and TRBJ2-2; no definite D call. Germline loops: CDR1 KGHDR, CDR2 SFDVKD. The V end was cut by 4 bases, the J end by 8 bases, with 13 bases between. This CDR3 contains 14 residues.

This chain uses TRBV5-4 with TRBJ2-3, with D tentatively TRBD1 (5 bases). Trimming removed 3 bases from V and 0 bases from J, with 17 bases in between. The CDR3 loop spans 17 amino acids. CDR1 is SGHNT, CDR2 YYREEE, per germline (reference sequence). The DNA of the CDR3 is TGTGCCAGCAGCTATCCAGGGCGTGCGCCCAGCACAGATACGCAGTATTTT. It is translated as CASSYPGRAPSTDTQYF.

The chain combines TRBV5-1 with TRBJ2-7; D may be TRBD1 or TRBD2 (5 bases each). The CDR3 spans 15 residues. The germline CDR1 and CDR2 sequences are SGHRS and YFSETQ. V lost 3 bases and J 0 bases, leaving 13 bases between the germline ends. In nucleotides, the CDR3 is TGCGCCAGCAGCTCGGGGCGGACTTACTCCTACGAGCAGTACTTC. Its protein is CASSSGRTYSYEQYF.

This chain uses TRBV10-3 with TRBJ1-1; maybe TRBD1 (6 bases). The CDR3 covers 14 residues. CDR1 and CDR2 (germline): ENHRY, SYGVKD. V lost 1 base and J 8 bases, leaving 14 bases between the germline ends. The CDR3 nucleotides read TGTGCCATCAGTGAGTATGGGGGGCCGGCGGAAGCTTTCTTT. This encodes CAISEYGGPAEAFF.

The J gene is TRBJ2-2, the V gene TRBV18; TRBD1 matches at 8 bases. The J segment lost 0 bases and the V segment lost 3 bases, leaving 6 bases of the junction unmatched. The CDR3 is made up of 17 amino acids. Germline assignment: CDR1 KGHSH and CDR2 LQKENI. CDR3 nucleotides: TGTGCCAGCTCACCCATCGGACAGGGATCGAACACCGGGGAGCTGTTTTTT. This translates into CASSPIGQGSNTGELFF. Based on the CDR3 plus reference TRBV18 and TRBJ2-2, the full variable domain is NAGVMQNPRHLVRRRGQEARLRCSPMKGHSHVYWYRQLPEEGLKFMVYLQKENIIDESGMPKERFSAEFPKEGPSILRIQQVVRGDSAAYFCASSPIGQGSNTGELFFGEGSRLTVL.

Remarks on this clone: This specimen includes other DNA sequences encoding the same CDR3. The rearrangement joins TRBV30 to TRBJ2-7; D may be TRBD2 (7 bases). CDR3 size: 12 residues. Germline values: CDR1 GTSNPN, CDR2 SVGIG (reference sequence). CDR3: CAWRAPGGEQYV. The CDR3 DNA is TGTGCCTGGAGGGCACCGGGGGGCGAGCAGTATGTC.

V and J are TRBV20-1 and TRBJ1-6; D is unclear. The CDR3 has 11 amino acids. Germline CDR1 reads DFQATT; CDR2 reads SNEGSKA (reference sequence). V lost 3 bases to trimming and J lost 10 bases, with 7 bases between them. The CDR3 nucleotides are TGCAGTGCTAGCAGAGGCTCACCCCTCCACTTT. It specifies CSASRGSPLHF.

The rearrangement links TRBV19 to TRBJ1-4; 11 nucleotides match TRBD1. This CDR3 comprises 16 residues. J gave up 4 bases and V 7 bases, and 8 bases lay outside the gene matches. Germline CDR1 LNHDA, CDR2 SQIVND (reference sequence). CDR3 sequence reads: CASTRTGGVYNEKLFF. Written as DNA, the CDR3 is TGTGCCAGTACGAGGACAGGGGGCGTTTATAATGAAAAACTGTTTTTT.

The CDR3 region has the DNA TGTGCCAGCAGTTTCCGGGGCCCCTCTGAGCAGTACTTC. This gives the protein CASSFRGPSEQYF. V is TRBV27 and J is TRBJ2-7; D may match TRBD1 or TRBD2 (5 bases each). The CDR3 has 13 amino acids. V dropped 3 bases and J dropped 7 bases, with 13 bases sitting between them. Looked up from germline, CDR1 is MNHEY and CDR2 is SMNVEV (reference sequence).

This chain links TRBV7-6 with TRBJ2-2; TRBD1 aligns across 10 bases. J gave up 6 bases and V 5 bases, and 9 bases lay outside the gene matches. Germline CDR1 reads SGHVS; CDR2 reads FNYEAQ. This CDR3 is built from 16 residues. CDR3 region: CASSPDRGRLAGELFF. In DNA form, the CDR3 reads TGTGCCAGCAGCCCCGACAGGGGGCGTTTGGCCGGGGAGCTGTTTTTT.

This chain uses TRBV5-4 with TRBJ2-2, with 11 bases fitting TRBD2. Germline loops: CDR1 SGHNT, CDR2 YYREEE (reference sequence). CDR3 length: 18 amino acids. Trimming took 2 bases from V and 3 from J; bases not matched to a gene: 9. The CDR3 DNA is TGTGCCAGCAGCTTAGGTCTAGCGGGGGGCCGGGACACCGGGGAGCTGTTTTTT. As protein: CASSLGLAGGRDTGELFF.

This chain uses TRBV15 with TRBJ1-4; weak D call: TRBD1 (5 bases). V was cut by 0 bases and J by 5 bases, with 10 bases left in between. The germline CDR1 and CDR2 sequences are LNHNV and YYDKDF (reference sequence). This CDR3 has 15 residues. The chain's CDR3 is CATSRDGTFNEKLFF. CDR3 sequence (DNA): TGTGCCACCAGCAGAGACGGGACCTTCAATGAAAAACTGTTTTTT.

The chain couples TRBV28 to TRBJ1-5, with D uncertain. V lost 5 bases, J lost 0 bases, and 11 bases lay in between. CDR1 MDHEN and CDR2 SYDVKM come from the germline V gene. This CDR3 has 15 amino acids. CDR3 nucleotide sequence: TGTGCCAGCAGTATCCTCGATCCTAGCAATCAGCCCCAGCATTTT. Its protein is CASSILDPSNQPQHF.

The chain combines TRBV5-4 with TRBJ1-5, with D hard to call. CDR1 and CDR2 (germline): SGHNT, YYREEE (reference sequence). The CDR3 has 12 amino acids. Trimming left V 0 bases short and J 11 bases short, with 9 bases between. The DNA of the CDR3 is TGTGCCAGCAGCTTGGACCGGGAAACCCAGCATTTT. This sequence encodes CASSLDRETQHF.

A single count supports this clone. This chain links TRBV6-5 with TRBJ2-1; the match to TRBD1 covers 10 bases. The V and J ends lost 5 bases and 12 bases, in that order; junction bases with no gene match: 4. The CDR3 runs to 12 residues. Germline lookup yields CDR1 MNHEY and CDR2 SVGAGI. CDR3 amino acids: CASSRDRGRQFF. In DNA, the CDR3 is TGTGCCAGCAGTAGGGACAGGGGACGGCAGTTCTTC.

The V gene is TRBV18, the J gene TRBJ2-7, with 9 bases lining up with TRBD1. Trimming at V came to 2 bases and at J to 7 bases, leaving 6 bases not matched to a gene. The CDR3 runs 14 residues. Germline V gene data show CDR1 as KGHSH and CDR2 as LQKENI. The CDR3 protein is CASSPAQGALEQYF. The CDR3, as DNA: TGTGCCAGCTCACCAGCACAGGGGGCTTTAGAGCAGTACTTC.

The chain employs TRBV30 and TRBJ2-7; tentative D call: TRBD1 (5 bases). There are 11 residues in the CDR3. Per germline, CDR1 GTSNPN and CDR2 SVGIG (reference sequence). Trimming took off 8 bases at V and 1 base at J, with 9 bases between the two ends. The CDR3 nucleotides are TGTGCCGGCCGACAGTCCTACGAGCAGTACTTC. It is translated as CAGRQSYEQYF.

The J gene is TRBJ1-5, the V gene TRBV19; 9 bases fit TRBD1. V was clipped by 1 base and J by 4 bases; unmatched bases: 8. Germline V gives CDR1 LNHDA, CDR2 SQIVND (reference sequence). This CDR3 spans 17 amino acids. The CDR3 reads CASSIVPRQGGNQPQHF. CDR3 coding DNA: TGTGCCAGTAGTATAGTACCCCGACAGGGGGGGAATCAGCCCCAGCATTTT.

This clone has a single count. The chain couples TRBV28 to TRBJ2-6; D is perhaps TRBD1 or TRBD2 (6 bases each). With 6 bases removed from V and 0 bases from J, the gap between germline ends came to 15 bases. The germline V gene has CDR1 MDHEN and CDR2 SYDVKM. The CDR3 covers 17 residues. The CDR3 nucleotides read TGTGCCAGCAGGAAACAGGGAGGTTTCTCTGGGGCCAACGTCCTGACTTTC. Its protein product is CASRKQGGFSGANVLTF.

CDR3 coding DNA: TGTGCCTGGAGTGTAGAATATGGAAACACCATATATTTT. It yields the protein CAWSVEYGNTIYF. The chain carries TRBV30 and TRBJ1-3; D call uncertain. The CDR3 has 13 residues. Germline CDR1 is GTSNPN and CDR2 is SVGIG (reference sequence). V was pared by 0 bases and J by 3 bases, with 6 bases between.

V and J are TRBV5-6 and TRBJ1-5, with 9 nucleotides matching TRBD1. This CDR3 contains 15 residues. Unmatched junction bases numbered 10, after V lost 5 bases and J lost 7 bases. Germline lookup yields CDR1 SGHDT and CDR2 YYEEEE. As DNA, the CDR3 is TGTGCCAGCAGTTTAGGGACAGGGAAGTCGCAGCCCCAGCATTTT. Residues: CASSLGTGKSQPQHF.

The chain has TRBV7-2 and TRBJ2-7; D is ambiguous. Germline V gene data show CDR1 as SGHTA and CDR2 as FQGNSA. V was cut by 0 bases and J by 7 bases, with 10 bases left in between. The CDR3 runs 13 residues. The CDR3 DNA follows: TGTGCCAGCAGCTTAGCGATGGGTGGGGAGCAGTACGTC. Protein product: CASSLAMGGEQYV.

The V gene is TRBV5-1, the J gene TRBJ1-1, with D possibly TRBD1 on 5 matching bases. The CDR3 spans 13 residues. The germline gives CDR1 SGHRS, CDR2 YFSETQ. Trimming shortened V by 4 bases and J by 11 bases, and 18 bases separated the two germline ends. The CDR3 region is CASSLAGTVRAFF. CDR3 sequence (DNA): TGCGCCAGCAGCCTGGCGGGGACGGTTAGGGCTTTCTTT.

The chain combines TRBV6-5 with TRBJ1-3; D remains ambiguous. Germline CDR1 is MNHEY and CDR2 is SVGAGI. The V and J ends lost 6 bases and 0 bases respectively, with 9 bases between them. The CDR3 length is 14 residues. CDR3 residues: CASSGQTSGNTIYF. In nucleotides, the CDR3 is TGTGCCAGCAGCGGCCAGACCTCTGGAAACACCATATATTTT.

The chain employs TRBV6-5 and TRBJ2-7; a possible D gene is TRBD1 (5 bases). The CDR3 has 15 amino acids. The germline V and J ends were trimmed by 3 bases and 2 bases, with 14 bases remaining between them. The germline V gene has CDR1 MNHEY and CDR2 SVGAGI. The CDR3 sequence: CASSYLRDWPYEQYF. The DNA for the CDR3 is TGTGCCAGCAGTTATCTCAGGGATTGGCCCTACGAGCAGTACTTC.

This chain links TRBV24-1 with TRBJ1-1; tentatively, D is TRBD1 (5 bases). The V end was cut by 4 bases, the J end by 0 bases, with 8 bases between. The CDR3 loop spans 14 amino acids. Germline loops: CDR1 KGHDR, CDR2 SFDVKD. The CDR3 loop is CATSESGVNTEAFF. CDR3 nucleotides: TGTGCCACCAGTGAGTCGGGGGTGAACACTGAAGCTTTCTTT.

The rearrangement joins TRBV11-3 to TRBJ2-2, with 8 bases identical to TRBD1. V shed 5 bases, J shed 4 bases, and the junction held 6 bases outside the gene matches. CDR1 is SGHNT, CDR2 YENEEA, per germline. This CDR3 spans 15 amino acids. The CDR3 sequence is CASSHGQGSTGELFF. CDR3 nucleotide sequence: TGTGCCAGCAGCCACGGACAGGGTTCCACCGGGGAGCTGTTTTTT.

This rearrangement joins TRBV15 to TRBJ2-2, with TRBD1 identical over 8 bases. With 7 bases clipped from V and 5 bases from J, the junction kept 3 bases outside the gene matches. The CDR3 runs to 13 residues. In germline, CDR1 is LNHNV, CDR2 YYDKDF (reference sequence). In DNA, the CDR3 is TGTGCCACCAATCAGGGGGCTACCGGGGAGCTGTTTTTT. Its translation is CATNQGATGELFF. The variable domain in full, completed from reference TRBV15 and TRBJ2-2, reads DAMVIQNPRYQVTQFGKPVTLSCSQTLNHNVMYWYQQKSSQAPKLLFHYYDKDFNNEADTPDNFQSRRPNTSFCFLDIRSPGLGDTAMYLCATNQGATGELFFGEGSRLTVL.